Listed here are 12 T cell receptor beta chains from one sample, sequenced in a study of OX40 agonist ivuxolimab in advanced cancers. Assay: immunoSEQ multiplex PCR; the TCRdb copy retains only in-frame clones and omits some. The data show more than 75,000 clones, about 88% seen once. The sample here was CD4+ or CD8+ T cells sorted from blood, taken in a trial of the OX40 agonist ivuxolimab. These receptors originate from an adult with an advanced solid tumor such as melanoma, head and neck, liver or kidney cancer.

The chain carries TRBV7-6 and TRBJ2-5, with TRBD2 as a possible D gene (5 bases). The CDR3 has 15 amino acids. Germline CDR1 and CDR2: SGHVS and FNYEAQ. Trimming stripped 2 bases from V and 5 bases from J, with 15 bases between. CDR3 region: CASSLYAGVGETQYF. The CDR3 DNA sequence: TGTGCCAGCAGCTTATATGCCGGGGTCGGTGAGACCCAGTACTTC.

This clone was found once. The chain employs TRBV9 and TRBJ2-3; tentatively, D is TRBD1 (5 bases). Trimming took off 1 base at V and 3 bases at J, with 6 bases between the two ends. This CDR3 has 13 residues. Germline CDR1 is SGDLS and CDR2 is YYNGEE. The CDR3 loop is CASSVQGTDTQYF. CDR3 DNA sequence: TGTGCCAGCAGCGTACAGGGAACAGATACGCAGTATTTT. Together with reference TRBV9 and TRBJ2-3, the CDR3 gives the full variable domain: DSGVTQTPKHLITATGQRVTLRCSPRSGDLSVYWYQQSLDQGLQFLIQYYNGEERAKGNILERFSAQQFPDLHSELNLSSLELGDSALYFCASSVQGTDTQYFGPGTRLTVL.

This rearrangement joins TRBV5-4 to TRBJ2-7, with 13 bases fitting TRBD2. CDR1 and CDR2 from the germline V gene are SGHNT and YYREEE (reference sequence). This CDR3 region has 14 residues. Trimming cost V 3 bases and J 5 bases; bases outside gene matches: 2. CDR3 sequence (DNA): TGTGCCAGCAGCTCGGGACTAGCGGGACACGAGCAGTACTTC. This gives the protein CASSSGLAGHEQYF.

Note on this clone: This same CDR3 is encoded by further DNA sequences in the sample. The rearrangement links TRBV7-9 to TRBJ2-5; D is tentatively TRBD1 or TRBD2 (5 bases each). The CDR3 length is 13 residues. V lost 3 bases, J lost 2 bases, and 7 bases lay in between. Germline CDR1 is SEHNR and CDR2 is FQNEAQ (reference sequence). The CDR3, as DNA: TGTGCCAGCAGCTTGAGGGGTCAAGAGACCCAGTACTTC. Residues: CASSLRGQETQYF.

A note on this clone: Relative to the germline gene, one junction end is altered; a read error may explain this. The genes are TRBV5-6 and TRBJ1-1; D remains ambiguous. The germline CDR1 and CDR2 sequences are SGHDT and YYEEEE. The CDR3 has 13 residues. CDR3 in amino acids: CASGFQENTEAFF. The DNA of the CDR3 is TGTGCCAGCGGCTTCCAGGAGAACACTGAAGCTTTCTTT. The full variable domain, rest sourced from reference TRBV5-6 and TRBJ1-1, is DAGVTQSPTHLIKTRGQQVTLRCSPKSGHDTVSWYQQALGQGPQFIFQYYEEEERQRGNFPDRFSGHQFPNYSSELNVNALLLGDSALYLCASGFQENTEAFFGQGTRLTVV.

This clone was observed a single time. The chain employs TRBV11-2 and TRBJ1-6; 10 nucleotides line up with TRBD1. The CDR3 spans 15 residues. CDR1 and CDR2 (germline): SGHAT, FQNNGV. J was trimmed by 10 bases and V by 5 bases; bases with no gene match: 8. The chain's CDR3 is CASSLTGGGRSPLHF. The CDR3 DNA follows: TGTGCCAGCAGCCTGACAGGGGGCGGAAGGTCACCCCTCCACTTT.

The J gene is TRBJ2-3, the V gene TRBV7-2; D may be TRBD2 (6 bases). The V end lost 5 bases, the J end lost 6 bases, and 18 bases lay between the germline ends. There are 15 residues in the CDR3. The germline gives CDR1 SGHTA, CDR2 FQGNSA. The CDR3 loop is CASSNRDSRGDTQYF. CDR3 in DNA: TGTGCCAGCAGCAACCGGGACTCCCGGGGCGATACGCAGTATTTT.

This chain links TRBV9 with TRBJ2-2, with TRBD2 matching 8 bases. With 4 bases clipped from V and 0 bases from J, the junction kept 5 bases outside the gene matches. CDR3 length: 16 amino acids. The V gene's germline CDR1 is SGDLS and CDR2 YYNGEE. This CDR3 is CASSPMGLANTGELFF. CDR3 sequence (DNA): TGTGCCAGCAGCCCGATGGGACTAGCGAACACCGGGGAGCTGTTTTTT.

V is TRBV19 and J is TRBJ1-2; the match to TRBD1 covers 10 bases. Germline loops: CDR1 LNHDA, CDR2 SQIVND (reference sequence). The CDR3 is 15 amino acids. Unmatched junction bases numbered 7, after V lost 6 bases and J lost 3 bases. The CDR3 bases are TGTGCCAGTAGCCAACGGGGGACAGGGGACTATGGCTACACCTTC. Translated, it gives CASSQRGTGDYGYTF.

This chain uses TRBV2 with TRBJ1-4; D is undetermined. The V and J ends lost 10 bases and 4 bases respectively, with 13 bases between them. The CDR3 extends over 13 amino acids. The germline V gene has CDR1 SNHLY and CDR2 FYNNEI. CDR3: CATRKRSNEKLFF. The CDR3 DNA sequence: TGTGCCACACGTAAAAGGAGTAATGAAAAACTGTTTTTT. The entire variable domain, with the rest obtained from reference TRBV2 and TRBJ1-4, is as follows: EPEVTQTPSHQVTQMGQEVILRCVPISNHLYFYWYRQILGQKVEFLVSFYNNEISEKSEIFDDQFSVERPDGSNFTLKIRSTKLEDSAMYFCATRKRSNEKLFFGSGTQLSVL.

CDR3 sequence: CASSLGQGSNQPQHF. The DNA for the CDR3 is TGTGCCAGCAGCCTCGGACAGGGGAGTAATCAGCCCCAGCATTTT. V gene TRBV7-9 combines with J gene TRBJ1-5, with 9 bases lining up with TRBD1. CDR3 length equals 15 residues. V shed 5 bases and J 4 bases; nucleotides not matched to a gene: 6. CDR1 is SEHNR, CDR2 FQNEAQ, per germline (reference sequence).

The chain joins TRBV12-5 to TRBJ2-7; no firm D call. The ends were cut back, 4 bases at V and 0 bases at J, with 7 bases in the middle. There are 13 residues in the CDR3. Germline CDR1 LGHNT, CDR2 FRNRAP. The CDR3, as DNA: TGTGCTAGTGGTTCCCCAGCCTCCTACGAGCAGTACTTC. Translation gives CASGSPASYEQYF.